This T cell receptor beta chain originates from a study of shared T cell receptors in the human thymus. The CDR3 length is 14 residues. Germline values: CDR1 MNHNS, CDR2 SASEGT. The V and J ends lost 10 bases and 3 bases, in that order; junction bases with no gene match: 6. Produced via immunoSEQ multiplex PCR; TCRdb's table is partial and in-frame only. This table holds some 700,000 clones, around 89% found once. These same data were also listed under a study on human thymus T cells.

The rearrangement joins TRBV6-1 to TRBJ2-1; 10 bases match TRBD2. This clonotype was obtained from a boy under two years old with a congenital heart defect. Specimen: thymocytes. CDR3 sequence: CATYGLADYNEQFF. The CDR3 nucleotides are TGTGCCACCTATGGACTAGCGGACTACAATGAGCAGTTCTTC.